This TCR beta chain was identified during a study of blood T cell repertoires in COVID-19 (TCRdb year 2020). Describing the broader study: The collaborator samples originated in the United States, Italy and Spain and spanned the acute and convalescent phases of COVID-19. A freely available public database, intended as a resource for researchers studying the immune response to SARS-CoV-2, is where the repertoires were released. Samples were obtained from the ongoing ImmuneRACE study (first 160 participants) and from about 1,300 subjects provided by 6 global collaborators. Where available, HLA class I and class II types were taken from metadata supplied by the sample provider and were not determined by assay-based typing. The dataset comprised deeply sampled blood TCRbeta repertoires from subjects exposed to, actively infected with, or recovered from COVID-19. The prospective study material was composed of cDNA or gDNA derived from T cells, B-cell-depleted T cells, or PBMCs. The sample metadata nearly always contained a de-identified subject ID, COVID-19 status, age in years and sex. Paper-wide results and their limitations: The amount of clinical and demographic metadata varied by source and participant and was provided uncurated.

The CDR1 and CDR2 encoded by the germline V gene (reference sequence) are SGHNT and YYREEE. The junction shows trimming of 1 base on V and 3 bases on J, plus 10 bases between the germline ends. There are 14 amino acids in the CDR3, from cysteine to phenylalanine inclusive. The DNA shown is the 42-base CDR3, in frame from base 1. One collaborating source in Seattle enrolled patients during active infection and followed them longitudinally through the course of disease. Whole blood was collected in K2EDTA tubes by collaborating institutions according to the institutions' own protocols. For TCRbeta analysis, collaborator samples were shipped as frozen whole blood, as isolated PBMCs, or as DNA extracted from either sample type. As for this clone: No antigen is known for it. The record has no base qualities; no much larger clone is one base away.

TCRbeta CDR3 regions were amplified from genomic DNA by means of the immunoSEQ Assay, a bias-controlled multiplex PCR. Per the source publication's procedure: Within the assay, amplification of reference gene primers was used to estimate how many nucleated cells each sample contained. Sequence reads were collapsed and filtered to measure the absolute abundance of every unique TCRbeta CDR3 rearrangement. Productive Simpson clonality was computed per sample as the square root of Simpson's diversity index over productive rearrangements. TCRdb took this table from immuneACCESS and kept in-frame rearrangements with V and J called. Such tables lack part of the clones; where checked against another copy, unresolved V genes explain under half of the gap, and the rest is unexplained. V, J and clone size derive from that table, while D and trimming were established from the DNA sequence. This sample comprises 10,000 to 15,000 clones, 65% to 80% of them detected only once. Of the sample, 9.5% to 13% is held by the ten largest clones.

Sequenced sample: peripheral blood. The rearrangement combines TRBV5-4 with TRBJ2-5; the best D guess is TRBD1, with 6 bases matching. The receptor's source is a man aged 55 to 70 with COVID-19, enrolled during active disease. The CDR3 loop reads CASSLRYREETQYF. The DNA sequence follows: TGTGCCAGCAGCTTGCGGTACAGGGAAGAGACCCAGTACTTC.